This passage covers 3 T cell receptor beta chains from one sample sequenced in a study of blood T cell repertoires in COVID-19. Profiled with immunoSEQ multiplex PCR; TCRdb holds only in-frame clones, not every one. The table lists about 160,000 clones, about four fifths of them singletons, with 10% to 15% in the top ten. Sequenced sample: peripheral blood. The receptor set was obtained from a man between 65 and 85 years old who had recovered from COVID-19.

Comments on this clone: Its ends do not fully match the called genes, so a read error is possible. The chain joins TRBV7-7 to TRBJ2-5; TRBD1 matches 7 bases. CDR3 size: 13 residues. Germline V gene lookup returns CDR1 SSHAT and CDR2 FNYEAQ (reference sequence). The CDR3 coding sequence is TGTGCTAGCAGCTTGACAGGGTTTGAGACCCAGTACTTC. Residues: CASSLTGFETQYF.

By its share, this clone is medium-sized (0.01 to 0.1%). The V and J genes are TRBV5-5 and TRBJ2-7, with a possible D match to TRBD1 (5 bases). Per the germline V gene, CDR1 is SGHKS and CDR2 is YYEKEE (reference sequence). The CDR3 is 13 residues long. V lost 0 bases, J lost 3 bases, and 7 bases lay in between. The DNA of the CDR3 is TGTGCCAGCAGCTTGGGGACAAACTACGAGCAGTACTTC. Protein: CASSLGTNYEQYF.

The J gene is TRBJ2-3, the V gene TRBV5-1; D is possibly TRBD2 (6 bases). V lost 5 bases and J lost 2, with 12 bases in between. The CDR3 is 14 amino acids. The germline gives CDR1 SGHRS, CDR2 YFSETQ. CDR3 sequence: CASSTGEPTDTQYF. DNA for the CDR3: TGCGCCAGCAGTACGGGAGAACCCACAGATACGCAGTATTTT.